This T cell receptor (beta chain) was sequenced in a study of early T cells in non-severe SARS-CoV-2 infection. Whole-study context: Sequencing of unsorted whole blood was done on bulk RNA, leaving chains unpaired.

This clonotype was counted only a few times. Its antigen remains unidentified. Trimming removed 5 bases at V and 12 bases at J, with 20 bases between. The CDR3 spans 14 residues. CDR1 and CDR2 (germline): WNHNN, SYGVQD (reference sequence). Individual cDNA molecules each received unique molecular identifiers attached to them. TCRdb processed the 5' RACE reads anew with MiXCR; each CDR3 protein has one entry. The profile shows approximately 30,000 distinct CDR3 sequences, 6.6% of them singletons. Study results and caveats: Comparison of clonotypes with VDJdb favored anti-spike CD8 responses while missing private and CD4 specificities.

Sequencing was performed on whole blood. This receptor was taken from an adult who was a healthcare worker with PCR-confirmed SARS-CoV-2 infection or an uninfected control (not recorded which). The rearrangement joins TRBV10-1 to TRBJ2-1, with D possibly TRBD1 on 6 matching bases. The CDR3 bases are TGCGCCAGCAGTCCCCTGACAGGCAAAATTGGGCAGTTCTTC. It is translated as CASSPLTGKIGQFF.